The next 3 T cell receptor beta chains were all read from a single sample in a study of T cells in Graves' hyperthyroidism and ophthalmopathy. The source material, RNA transcripts, was used to amplify TCR beta CDR3 regions. During a first-round RT-PCR of the TCR CDR3, the HTBI primer set was used. Via MiXCR, TCRdb re-called the multiplex PCR reads, giving one row per CDR3 protein. This table has around 23,000 distinct CDR3 sequences, 49% appearing once. Material: blood. These receptors were taken from a woman aged 35 to 49 with Graves' hyperthyroidism that later progressed to Graves' ophthalmopathy.

This clonotype occurred a few times. V gene TRBV7-6 combines with J gene TRBJ2-7; the D is unclear. CDR1 is SGHVS, CDR2 FNYEAQ, per germline. Trimming pared 0 bases from V and 3 bases from J, leaving 6 bases between. The CDR3 runs 13 residues. CDR3 bases: TGTGCCAGCAGCTTAGCAGGAGACTACGAGCAGTACTTC. Translating gives CASSLAGDYEQYF.

This chain links TRBV9 with TRBJ2-3; TRBD1 agrees at 7 bases. The CDR3 spans 13 residues. CDR1 is SGDLS and CDR2 is YYNGEE in the germline V gene. Germline trimming cut 7 bases from V and 1 base from J; bases unmatched to any gene: 3. As DNA, the CDR3 is TGTGCCAGCGACAGGGCGGGCACAGATACGCAGTATTTT. Its translation: CASDRAGTDTQYF.

This clonotype was counted many times. V gene TRBV6-1 combines with J gene TRBJ1-2; 9 bases match TRBD1. The CDR3 has 16 residues. With V trimmed by 0 bases and J by 8 bases, 10 bases remained unmatched. CDR1 and CDR2 (germline): MNHNS, SASEGT. The DNA for the CDR3 is TGTGCCAGCAGTGAAGCAGATGGGACAGGGAGTTGGGGCTACACCTTC. Translated, it gives CASSEADGTGSWGYTF.